This entry is about one T cell receptor beta chain. The antigen is undetermined. Method: immunoSEQ multiplex PCR; TCRdb's copy keeps in-frame clones and lacks some. Altogether roughly 2.6 million clones are present, about 92% being singletons, with the ten largest covering around 0.14%. The data are from a study of shared clonotypes between healthy human individuals. On the study more broadly: CD4 naive cells filled three plates per donor, CD4 memory three, CD8 naive two and CD8 memory one.

Trimming removed 4 bases from V and 0 bases from J; junction bases left unmatched: 13. The CDR3 spans 20 residues. CDR1 is SGHNT, CDR2 YYREEE, per germline (reference sequence). General study points: Between a few donors, naive CD4 clonotypes were shared at a level of approximately 5%. All-four-donor shared clonotypes had higher generation probabilities than non-shared clonotypes did.

The origin of this receptor is a man younger than 35 in good health. The source material was naive CD4+ T cells sorted from blood. As to subset: CD45RA+ positively selected. The V and J genes are TRBV5-4 and TRBJ2-3, with 14 bases matching TRBD2. The CDR3 nucleotides read TGTGCCAGCAGCGGCAGGACTAGCGGGGGGAAGGATGCTAGCACAGATACGCAGTATTTT. Its translation is CASSGRTSGGKDASTDTQYF.